These 28 T cell receptor beta chains came from one sample sequenced in a study of graft-versus-host responses after intestinal transplantation (dated by TCRdb to 2020 to 2023). Dithiothreitol, EDTA incubations and collagenase D digestion were used to isolate intraepithelial and lamina propria lymphocytes from graft specimens. The library relied on the immunoSEQ multiplex PCR assay. As stored in TCRdb, this immuneACCESS dataset retains in-frame rearrangements with V and J assigned. A fraction of the clones does not appear; measured against another copy, unresolved V genes explain less than half of the discrepancy, and the remainder lacks a known reason. Here the sample has about 9,600 clones; 80% to 90% occur a single time. The ten largest account for roughly 5.2% of the sample. Here the sequenced sample was ileum tissue, taken roughly 730 days after intestinal transplantation. These receptors all stem from a human patient who received an intestinal transplant, so some T cells may come from the graft donor.

This clone was seen just once. The chain joins TRBV28 to TRBJ2-1; tentative D call: TRBD2 (6 bases). Trimming took 3 bases from V and 3 from J, leaving 15 bases between them. The CDR3 is 16 residues long. In germline, CDR1 is MDHEN, CDR2 SYDVKM. The CDR3 bases are TGTGCCAGCAGTTTCTTAACGGGAGTACTCTACAATGAGCAGTTCTTC. Translated: CASSFLTGVLYNEQFF. The full variable domain, with the rest looked up from reference TRBV28 and TRBJ2-1, is DVKVTQSSRYLVKRTGEKVFLECVQDMDHENMFWYRQDPGLGLRLIYFSYDVKMKEKGDIPEGYSVSREKKERFSLILESASTNQTSMYLCASSFLTGVLYNEQFFGPGTRLTVL.

The chain couples TRBV5-1 to TRBJ2-1, with D perhaps TRBD2 (6 bases). V was trimmed by 0 bases and J by 11 bases, leaving 21 bases between them. Germline CDR1 and CDR2: SGHRS and YFSETQ. The CDR3 covers 16 residues. The CDR3 loop reads CASSLETGDFQRKQFF. In DNA, the CDR3 is TGCGCCAGCAGCTTGGAAACTGGGGACTTCCAGAGAAAGCAGTTCTTC.

The gene calls are TRBV11-2 and TRBJ2-7; D is perhaps TRBD1 or TRBD2 (5 bases each). Trimming took off 8 bases at V and 2 bases at J, with 16 bases between the two ends. This CDR3 is 14 amino acids long. Looked up from germline, CDR1 is SGHAT and CDR2 is FQNNGV. The CDR3 loop reads CASRISGAAYEQYF. The CDR3 DNA is TGTGCCAGCCGAATATCCGGGGCGGCCTACGAGCAGTACTTC. Full variable domain (missing parts from reference TRBV11-2 and TRBJ2-7): EAGVAQSPRYKIIEKRQSVAFWCNPISGHATLYWYQQILGQGPKLLIQFQNNGVVDDSQLPKDRFSAERLKGVDSTLKIQPAKLEDSAVYLCASRISGAAYEQYFGPGTRLTVT.

The rearrangement uses TRBV5-8 and TRBJ1-5; perhaps TRBD1 as D (6 bases). V gave up 4 bases and J gave up 5 bases, with 13 bases separating them. CDR3 length: 14 amino acids. Germline V CDR1 and CDR2: SGHTS, YDEGEE. The CDR3, as DNA: TGTGCCAGCAGCCGCGACAGGAGCGATCAGCCCCAGCATTTT. It specifies CASSRDRSDQPQHF.

The chain uses TRBV30 and TRBJ1-6; 9 nucleotides align to TRBD1. The CDR3 contains 15 residues. Unmatched junction bases numbered 4, after V lost 0 bases and J lost 7 bases. Germline lookup yields CDR1 GTSNPN and CDR2 SVGIG (reference sequence). CDR3 bases: TGTGCCTGGAGTGTAATTGGGACAGGGAATTCACCCCTCCACTTT. Amino acids: CAWSVIGTGNSPLHF.

This chain links TRBV5-6 with TRBJ2-6; possible D gene TRBD1, 7 bases. This CDR3 is built from 18 residues. Germline values: CDR1 SGHDT, CDR2 YYEEEE. The ends were cut back, 4 bases at V and 1 base at J, with 18 bases in the middle. The CDR3 DNA is TGTGCCAGCAGCCACCGGCCAGGGGGGTTGTCTGGGGCCAACGTCCTGACTTTC. Amino acid sequence: CASSHRPGGLSGANVLTF.

The V and J genes are TRBV19 and TRBJ1-5; possibly TRBD1 for D (5 bases). Per the germline V gene, CDR1 is LNHDA and CDR2 is SQIVND (reference sequence). V was shortened by 4 bases and J by 0 bases, with 13 bases between the two germline ends. The CDR3 consists of 16 residues. CDR3 bases: TGTGCCAGTAGTAAGCGGCAGGGTAATAGCAATCAGCCCCAGCATTTT. Its protein product is CASSKRQGNSNQPQHF. Complete variable domain (other parts from reference TRBV19 and TRBJ1-5): DGGITQSPKYLFRKEGQNVTLSCEQNLNHDAMYWYRQDPGQGLRLIYYSQIVNDFQKGDIAEGYSVSREKKESFPLTVTSAQKNPTAFYLCASSKRQGNSNQPQHFGDGTRLSIL.

In its sample, this clone was seen a few times. This chain connects TRBV7-6 to TRBJ2-3; D unresolved. The CDR3 runs to 14 residues. With 5 bases removed from V and 0 bases from J, the gap between germline ends came to 9 bases. CDR1 SGHVS and CDR2 FNYEAQ come from the germline V gene. The CDR3 bases are TGTGCCAGCAGCATGACAAGGAGCACAGATACGCAGTATTTT. Protein sequence: CASSMTRSTDTQYF.

This clone showed up just once. The V call is TRBV30, the J call TRBJ1-2; D call uncertain. Germline V gene lookup returns CDR1 GTSNPN and CDR2 SVGIG (reference sequence). This CDR3 has 12 residues. V was trimmed by 1 base and J by 4 bases, leaving 7 bases between them. The CDR3 loop is CAWSDKGYGYTF. CDR3 in DNA: TGTGCCTGGAGTGATAAAGGCTATGGCTACACCTTC.

This clone was detected once. This chain uses TRBV5-1 with TRBJ2-3, with D tentatively TRBD1 (5 bases). The CDR3 covers 14 residues. Trimming left V 1 base short and J 3 bases short, with 9 bases between. Germline assignment: CDR1 SGHRS and CDR2 YFSETQ. In DNA, the CDR3 is TGCGCCAGCAGCTTGCAGGGCCGGACAGATACGCAGTATTTT. This sequence encodes CASSLQGRTDTQYF.

The chain couples TRBV19 to TRBJ2-7, with no clear D. CDR3 size: 11 residues. Trimming took 6 bases from V and 0 from J, leaving 3 bases between them. CDR1 and CDR2 (germline): LNHDA, SQIVND (reference sequence). CDR3 residues: CASRDSYEQYF. CDR3 DNA sequence: TGTGCCAGTAGGGACTCCTACGAGCAGTACTTC.

V gene TRBV10-2 combines with J gene TRBJ2-5; perhaps D is TRBD1 or TRBD2 (6 bases each). V lost 6 bases and J 5 bases, leaving 22 bases between the germline ends. The length of the CDR3 is 16 residues. The germline V gene encodes CDR1 WSHSY and CDR2 SAAADI. CDR3 bases: TGCGCCAGCAGACCAGGACAGACCTCTGGGGGGGAGACCCAGTACTTC. Its protein product is CASRPGQTSGGETQYF.

The chain joins TRBV28 to TRBJ1-2; TRBD1 agrees at 7 bases. The CDR3 loop spans 14 amino acids. Trimming removed 3 bases from V and 4 bases from J; junction bases left unmatched: 5. Germline V gene lookup returns CDR1 MDHEN and CDR2 SYDVKM. CDR3 in DNA: TGTGCCAGCAGTTTGCCGTCAGGGGGCTATGGCTACACCTTC. Translation: CASSLPSGGYGYTF.

V and J are TRBV15 and TRBJ2-7; D not certain. The CDR3 runs 13 residues. Germline V CDR1 and CDR2: LNHNV, YYDKDF (reference sequence). V was shortened by 0 bases and J by 3 bases, with 6 bases between the two germline ends. CDR3 in amino acids: CATSRDRVYEQYF. The DNA for the CDR3 is TGTGCCACCAGCAGAGATAGGGTCTACGAGCAGTACTTC.

The chain couples TRBV2 to TRBJ2-6; 7 bases fit TRBD2. V shed 7 bases, J shed 4 bases, and the junction held 7 bases outside the gene matches. The V gene's germline CDR1 is SNHLY and CDR2 FYNNEI. The CDR3 consists of 15 residues. The CDR3 region is CASTGGGPGANVLTF. The CDR3 nucleotides are TGTGCCAGCACTGGGGGAGGGCCCGGGGCCAACGTCCTGACTTTC.

The table lists this clone with a count of one. This rearrangement joins TRBV27 to TRBJ1-5; no clear D. CDR3 length: 17 residues. V was pared by 6 bases and J by 0 bases, with 18 bases between. Germline V lookup: CDR1 MNHEY, CDR2 SMNVEV (reference sequence). The CDR3 DNA follows: TGTGCCAGCAGCCCCTCGCGAGGCTTCTATAGCAATCAGCCCCAGCATTTT. This encodes CASSPSRGFYSNQPQHF.

The V and J genes are TRBV9 and TRBJ1-2; D may be TRBD1 (5 bases). V lost 3 bases and J 8 bases, leaving 14 bases between the germline ends. From germline, CDR1 is SGDLS and CDR2 YYNGEE. This CDR3 comprises 13 residues. CDR3 in amino acids: CASSDPRGGGYTF. CDR3 sequence (DNA): TGTGCCAGCAGCGACCCCCGCGGGGGAGGCTACACCTTC.

The V and J genes are TRBV9 and TRBJ2-3; D remains unclear. V lost 3 bases and J 0 bases, leaving 11 bases between the germline ends. This CDR3 is 15 amino acids long. Germline V gene sequence: CDR1 SGDLS, CDR2 YYNGEE. The CDR3 reads CASSEGLLSTDTQYF. As DNA, the CDR3 is TGTGCCAGCAGCGAGGGCCTGCTTAGCACAGATACGCAGTATTTT.

This chain uses TRBV5-4 with TRBJ2-3; possibly TRBD2 for D (6 bases). V shed 5 bases and J shed 5 bases, with 9 bases lying between them. CDR1 SGHNT and CDR2 YYREEE come from the germline V gene (reference sequence). The length of the CDR3 is 12 residues. CDR3 residues: CASRGEEDTQYF. The CDR3 nucleotides read TGTGCCAGCAGAGGGGAGGAAGATACGCAGTATTTT.

V usage is TRBV11-2 and J usage is TRBJ2-5; 7 positions match TRBD2. V was pared by 4 bases and J by 1 base, with 9 bases of the junction left unmatched. Germline loops: CDR1 SGHAT, CDR2 FQNNGV. The CDR3 extends over 16 amino acids. CDR3 coding DNA: TGTGCCAGCAGCTCACTTGGGCGGGGGACCCAAGAGACCCAGTACTTC. Its translation: CASSSLGRGTQETQYF.

V and J are TRBV7-2 and TRBJ2-7, with no clear D. The CDR3 is 14 amino acids. V was trimmed by 0 bases and J by 2 bases, leaving 8 bases between them. CDR1 SGHTA and CDR2 FQGNSA come from the germline V gene. Here the CDR3 reads CASSLAPATYEQYF. The DNA for the CDR3 is TGTGCCAGCAGCTTAGCCCCAGCCACCTACGAGCAGTACTTC.

The chain employs TRBV7-2 and TRBJ2-5, with D perhaps matching TRBD1 (7 bases). The CDR3 spans 15 residues. The germline gives CDR1 SGHTA, CDR2 FQGNSA. Between the trimmed V and J ends, which lost 3 bases and 5 bases, there was a span of 16 bases. The CDR3 coding sequence is TGTGCCAGCAGCTTGACAGGGACTCGTGTGGAGACCCAGTACTTC. Its translation: CASSLTGTRVETQYF.

This chain connects TRBV6-8 to TRBJ1-4; D might be TRBD1 (6 bases). Trimming took off 4 bases at V and 6 bases at J, with 24 bases between the two ends. The germline V gene has CDR1 MNHGY and CDR2 SAAAGT. There are 18 residues in the CDR3. The CDR3 nucleotides read TGTGCCAGCAGTTCCCATTTGTATACCGACAGGAGATATGAAAAACTGTTTTTT. This sequence encodes CASSSHLYTDRRYEKLFF.

This clone was found once. V gene TRBV14 combines with J gene TRBJ2-7; 8 nucleotides agree with TRBD1. J gave up 3 bases and V 4 bases, and 8 bases lay outside the gene matches. Looked up from germline, CDR1 is SGHDN and CDR2 is FVKESK. This CDR3 has 15 residues. The CDR3 region is CASSLRTGSFYEQYF. The CDR3 DNA is TGTGCCAGCAGCCTCCGGACAGGGTCTTTCTACGAGCAGTACTTC. The whole variable domain, remainder taken from reference TRBV14 and TRBJ2-7, is EAGVTQFPSHSVIEKGQTVTLRCDPISGHDNLYWYRRVMGKEIKFLLHFVKESKQDESGMPNNRFLAERTGGTYSTLKVQPAELEDSGVYFCASSLRTGSFYEQYFGPGTRLTVT.

By share, this clone counts as medium-sized (0.01 to 0.1%). The same CDR3 is also encoded by other DNA sequences in this sample. The genes are TRBV7-9 and TRBJ1-2, with unresolved D. The CDR3 totals 11 residues. Germline V lookup: CDR1 SEHNR, CDR2 FQNEAQ (reference sequence). The ends were cut back, 5 bases at V and 4 bases at J, with 5 bases in the middle. This CDR3 is CASSRAYGYTF. The CDR3 DNA reads as TGTGCCAGCAGCAGGGCCTATGGCTACACCTTC.

This chain links TRBV5-6 with TRBJ1-2; possible D gene TRBD1, 5 bases. With 0 bases removed from V and 7 bases from J, the gap between germline ends came to 13 bases. The CDR3 loop spans 14 amino acids. Germline CDR1 and CDR2: SGHDT and YYEEEE. The DNA of the CDR3 is TGTGCCAGCAGCTTGGGGCAGGGTGACGGTGGCTACACCTTC. It yields the protein CASSLGQGDGGYTF.

V gene TRBV5-6 combines with J gene TRBJ2-2; D uncertain. Germline V CDR1 and CDR2: SGHDT, YYEEEE. This CDR3 contains 11 residues. Trimming shortened V by 6 bases and J by 1 base, and 1 base separated the two germline ends. The CDR3 nucleotides are TGTGCCAGCAAGAACACCGGGGAGCTGTTTTTT. Translated, it gives CASKNTGELFF.

This clone was seen only a few times. The genes are TRBV28 and TRBJ1-2, with D unresolved. CDR1 and CDR2 (germline): MDHEN, SYDVKM. Trimming stripped 5 bases from V and 8 bases from J, with 18 bases between. The CDR3 contains 14 residues. CDR3 sequence (DNA): TGTGCCAGCAGTACCGGACTGGGGTTAGGGGGCTACACCTTC. This translates into CASSTGLGLGGYTF.